This entry features one TCR beta chain sequence. What it recognizes is unknown. The germline gene is not matched at one end of the junction; a read error may be the cause. The data were taken from a study of cytomegalovirus exposure and HLA in healthy donors. Overall study findings and caveats: Across all donors, roughly uniform sequencing depth was an assumption of the presence/absence analyses. Specificity for CMV antigens was confirmed in vitro for a few of the CMV-associated chains. Earlier analysis found most TCR beta V segments productive about 90% or about 30% of the time.

The PCR contained 60 Vbeta and 13 Jbeta primers. Methods used by the authors: In a later analysis, 60 million to 90 million unique TCR beta chains included roughly 11 million shared by two or more donors. The repertoire was sequenced with immunoSEQ multiplex PCR; TCRdb's copy has only in-frame clones and lacks some. V and J calls and clone size are copied from that table; D and trimming were computed from the DNA. The data contain 83,000 or so clones, 60% to 80% of them seen just once; the ten biggest clones take up about 6.1%. The germline V gene has CDR1 SSHAT and CDR2 FNYEAQ (reference sequence). The CDR3 is made up of 15 amino acids.

This TCR derives from a female donor in good health and CMV-seronegative. This chain links TRBV7-7 with TRBJ2-1; 10 bases match TRBD2. Sample: PBMCs. CDR3 in DNA: TGTGCTAGCAGCCCCGGGACTAGCGACTACAATGAGCAGTTCTTC. It yields the protein CASSPGTSDYNEQFF. The full variable domain, completed using reference TRBV7-7 and TRBJ2-1, is GAGVSQSPRYKVTKRGQDVTLRCDPISSHATLYWYQQALGQGPEFLTYFNYEAQPDKSGLPSDRFSAERPEGSISTLTIQRTEQRDSAMYRCASSPGTSDYNEQFFGPGTRLTVL.